A single sample is the source of the 23 T cell receptor beta chains below, sequenced in a study of T-cell reconstitution after alpha-beta-depleted transplantation in children. For TCRbeta, the library was prepared with unique molecular identifiers. TCRdb redid the calling of the PCR reads with MiXCR, one entry per CDR3 protein. The profile shows about 340,000 distinct CDR3 sequences, 10% of them singletons. Sequencing used PBMCs from the stem cell graft donor, obtained from the stem cell graft. The origin of the receptors is a human donor who donated a stem cell graft to a child with acute lymphoblastic leukemia.

The sample holds many counts of this clonotype. The J gene is TRBJ2-3, the V gene TRBV5-1; 9 positions match TRBD2. The ends lost 0 bases at V and 4 bases at J; junction bases unmatched: 3. The CDR3 is made up of 15 amino acids. Germline V gives CDR1 SGHRS, CDR2 YFSETQ. CDR3: CASSLASGISDTQYF. CDR3 DNA sequence: TGCGCCAGCAGCTTGGCTAGCGGGATTTCAGATACGCAGTATTTT.

The chain carries TRBV7-2 and TRBJ2-1, with TRBD2 as a possible D gene (6 bases). This CDR3 contains 15 residues. The germline gives CDR1 SGHTA, CDR2 FQGNSA. The ends were cut back, 4 bases at V and 8 bases at J, with 18 bases in the middle. The CDR3 nucleotides are TGTGCCAGCAGCTCGCCGGGTAGCGGCCGTGATGAGCAGTTCTTC. Protein: CASSSPGSGRDEQFF.

There are a few counts of this clonotype. This chain connects TRBV27 to TRBJ2-3; maybe TRBD1 (6 bases). The CDR3 runs 14 residues. V dropped 10 bases and J dropped 1 base, with 15 bases sitting between them. Germline CDR1 MNHEY, CDR2 SMNVEV (reference sequence). The CDR3: CATREGTRTDTQYF. CDR3 in DNA: TGTGCCACCCGCGAGGGGACACGCACAGATACGCAGTATTTT.

As concerns this clonotype: Being one base from a much bigger clone, this may be a read error. The CDR3 end shows no conserved phenylalanine or tryptophan, and so a read error is likely. This rearrangement joins TRBV7-9 to TRBJ1-2; unclear D gene. The CDR3 runs 13 residues. Trimming stripped 3 bases from V and 6 bases from J, with 11 bases between. Per germline, CDR1 SEHNR and CDR2 FQNEAQ (reference sequence). The CDR3 protein is CASSFTKADGYTL. The CDR3 region has the DNA TGTGCCAGCAGCTTTACCAAGGCCGATGGCTACACCTTA.

This clonotype was counted a few times. The chain uses TRBV20-1 and TRBJ2-1; tentative D call: TRBD1 (5 bases). Trimming took 6 bases from V and 5 from J, leaving 17 bases between them. Germline V gene sequence: CDR1 DFQATT, CDR2 SNEGSKA (reference sequence). The CDR3 sequence is 14 residues long. CDR3 loop: CSAPRATFNNEQFF. In DNA form, the CDR3 reads TGCAGTGCCCCCAGGGCAACATTTAACAATGAGCAGTTCTTC.

This clonotype has more than one count but fewer than ten. This chain joins TRBV6-1 and TRBJ2-5; D remains ambiguous. The ends were cut back, 9 bases at V and 3 bases at J, with 14 bases in the middle. CDR1 and CDR2 (germline): MNHNS, SASEGT. The CDR3 runs 13 residues. The CDR3 coding sequence is TGTGCCAGTACAAGGGTCCCAAAAGAGACCCAGTACTTC. Its translation is CASTRVPKETQYF.

The V call is TRBV19, the J call TRBJ2-7; 9 positions agree with TRBD1. The ends lost 5 bases at V and 2 bases at J; junction bases unmatched: 7. Germline assignment: CDR1 LNHDA and CDR2 SQIVND (reference sequence). This CDR3 is built from 15 residues. CDR3 sequence (DNA): TGTGCCAGTAGTCCGGACAGGGGACAAACCTACGAGCAGTACTTC. Translation gives CASSPDRGQTYEQYF. Based on the CDR3 plus reference TRBV19 and TRBJ2-7, the full variable domain is DGGITQSPKYLFRKEGQNVTLSCEQNLNHDAMYWYRQDPGQGLRLIYYSQIVNDFQKGDIAEGYSVSREKKESFPLTVTSAQKNPTAFYLCASSPDRGQTYEQYFGPGTRLTVT.

This clonotype was observed a few times. The chain links TRBV2 to TRBJ1-2; D may be TRBD1 (5 bases). Trimming stripped 9 bases from V and 4 bases from J, with 9 bases between. This CDR3 region has 11 residues. Germline lookup yields CDR1 SNHLY and CDR2 FYNNEI. The CDR3 is CASGGSYGYTF. CDR3 DNA sequence: TGTGCCAGTGGGGGGAGCTATGGCTACACCTTC.

The chain recombines TRBV4-2 with TRBJ1-1; the D gene is possibly TRBD1 (6 bases). The V end was cut by 3 bases, the J end by 4 bases, with 12 bases between. The CDR3 spans 14 residues. The V gene's germline CDR1 is LGHNA and CDR2 YNFKEQ. The CDR3 sequence: CASSHVTGTTEAFF. As DNA, the CDR3 is TGTGCCAGCAGCCATGTAACAGGGACCACTGAAGCTTTCTTT.

This chain joins TRBV7-9 and TRBJ2-7; D possibly uses TRBD1 or TRBD2 (5 bases each). This CDR3 has 15 amino acids. Germline V CDR1 and CDR2: SEHNR, FQNEAQ (reference sequence). V was shortened by 7 bases and J by 6 bases, with 22 bases between the two germline ends. CDR3 sequence: CASILLGVEYGEQYF. Written as DNA, the CDR3 is TGTGCCAGCATCCTTCTGGGGGTGGAGTATGGCGAGCAGTACTTC.

V usage is TRBV28 and J usage is TRBJ2-2, with TRBD2 as a possible D gene (6 bases). The germline V gene encodes CDR1 MDHEN and CDR2 SYDVKM. The CDR3 consists of 11 residues. V was shortened by 8 bases and J by 7 bases, with 8 bases between the two germline ends. In nucleotides, the CDR3 is TGTGCCAGCGGGGGGAACGGGGAGCTGTTTTTT. This codes for CASGGNGELFF.

This clonotype was observed a few times. The chain carries TRBV9 and TRBJ2-2; the match to TRBD1 covers 9 bases. The germline V gene encodes CDR1 SGDLS and CDR2 YYNGEE. V was pared by 4 bases and J by 3 bases, with 4 bases of the junction left unmatched. The CDR3 consists of 15 residues. The CDR3 nucleotides are TGTGCCAGCAGCATAGGGACAGGGTACACCGGGGAGCTGTTTTTT. Translating it yields CASSIGTGYTGELFF.

This clonotype appeared many times. The V and J genes are TRBV2 and TRBJ2-5; the D gene is possibly TRBD1 (5 bases). This CDR3 region has 13 residues. Germline V CDR1 and CDR2: SNHLY, FYNNEI. The ends were cut back, 4 bases at V and 3 bases at J, with 9 bases in the middle. CDR3 sequence: CASSAGLEETQYF. The CDR3, as DNA: TGTGCCAGCAGTGCAGGGTTAGAAGAGACCCAGTACTTC.

This clonotype was seen more than once but under ten times. The chain couples TRBV4-3 to TRBJ2-1; TRBD1 matches 7 bases. Trimming cost V 0 bases and J 5 bases; bases outside gene matches: 7. Germline CDR1 is LGHNA and CDR2 is YSLEER. The CDR3 has 16 residues. DNA of the CDR3: TGCGCCAGCAGCCAAGATCCGGGACAGCGCAACAATGAGCAGTTCTTC. Residues: CASSQDPGQRNNEQFF.

The sample holds a few counts of this clonotype. The chain has TRBV7-3 and TRBJ1-5; 7 bases fit TRBD1. V was clipped by 1 base and J by 0 bases; unmatched bases: 15. This CDR3 comprises 20 residues. Germline CDR1 is SGHTA and CDR2 is FQGTGA. CDR3 sequence (DNA): TGTGCCAGCAGCTTAAAGATACAGGGGTCGTCTTCCTATAGCAATCAGCCCCAGCATTTT. This sequence encodes CASSLKIQGSSSYSNQPQHF.

The chain combines TRBV6-1 with TRBJ1-6; tentative D call: TRBD1 (5 bases). The CDR3 consists of 15 residues. Trimming pared 0 bases from V and 10 bases from J, leaving 13 bases between. Germline loops: CDR1 MNHNS, CDR2 SASEGT. The DNA of the CDR3 is TGTGCCAGCAGTGAAGCGCAGGGAGTAGGCTCACCCCTCCACTTT. Translation gives CASSEAQGVGSPLHF.

This clonotype showed up just a few times. Here the CDR3 reads CASSLVMGGVNTEAFF. The CDR3 DNA reads as TGCGCCAGCAGCTTAGTGATGGGCGGAGTGAACACTGAAGCTTTCTTT. The genes are TRBV5-1 and TRBJ1-1; unclear D gene. The CDR3 extends over 16 amino acids. Germline-derived CDR1 and CDR2 are SGHRS and YFSETQ. V lost 2 bases and J lost 0, with 14 bases in between.

At least ten counts were recorded for this clonotype. V is TRBV25-1 and J is TRBJ2-7, with 7 nucleotides matching TRBD2. The CDR3 length is 13 residues. V shed 5 bases and J 4 bases; nucleotides not matched to a gene: 5. CDR1 MGHDK and CDR2 SYGVNS come from the germline V gene. CDR3 sequence (DNA): TGTGCCAGCAGTTGGGAGGGTTTATACGAGCAGTACTTC. This encodes CASSWEGLYEQYF.

This clonotype has ten or more counts. The chain employs TRBV24-1 and TRBJ1-2; D not certain. This CDR3 region has 12 residues. V lost 9 bases and J lost 0, with 7 bases in between. Germline-derived CDR1 and CDR2 are KGHDR and SFDVKD. The CDR3 reads CATRGTNYGYTF. In DNA form, the CDR3 reads TGTGCCACCCGCGGTACTAACTATGGCTACACCTTC.

This clonotype has more than one count but fewer than ten. This chain uses TRBV6-5 with TRBJ2-7, with a possible D match to TRBD1 (5 bases). Between the trimmed V and J ends, which lost 0 bases and 0 bases, there was a span of 9 bases. The length of the CDR3 is 15 residues. Germline CDR1 MNHEY, CDR2 SVGAGI. The CDR3 protein is CASSYSIDSSYEQYF. The CDR3 DNA sequence: TGTGCCAGCAGTTACTCGATCGACAGCTCCTACGAGCAGTACTTC.

Many counts were recorded for this clonotype. This CDR3 reads CASTLPLRPGGPLNEQFF. Here the CDR3 DNA reads TGTGCCAGCACCCTACCTTTACGTCCGGGAGGGCCGCTCAATGAGCAGTTCTTC. The V gene is TRBV28, the J gene TRBJ2-1, with TRBD2 identical over 8 bases. Trimming at V came to 7 bases and at J to 6 bases, leaving 20 bases not matched to a gene. This CDR3 contains 18 residues. Germline V gene data show CDR1 as MDHEN and CDR2 as SYDVKM.

The gene calls are TRBV5-1 and TRBJ2-1, with D possibly TRBD1 on 6 matching bases. The germline V and J ends were trimmed by 2 bases and 3 bases, with 12 bases remaining between them. CDR3 length: 15 amino acids. Germline V gives CDR1 SGHRS, CDR2 YFSETQ. CDR3 nucleotides: TGCGCCAGCAGCTTAGAGGACAGATACTACAATGAGCAGTTCTTC. Residues: CASSLEDRYYNEQFF.

The V and J genes are TRBV20-1 and TRBJ2-5; a possible D gene is TRBD2 (6 bases). The length of the CDR3 is 15 residues. The germline CDR1 and CDR2 sequences are DFQATT and SNEGSKA (reference sequence). Trimming removed 5 bases at V and 2 bases at J, with 18 bases between. The CDR3, as DNA: TGCAGTGCTCAGGGACTTCCGCCCCTTCAAGAGACCCAGTACTTC. Protein product: CSAQGLPPLQETQYF.